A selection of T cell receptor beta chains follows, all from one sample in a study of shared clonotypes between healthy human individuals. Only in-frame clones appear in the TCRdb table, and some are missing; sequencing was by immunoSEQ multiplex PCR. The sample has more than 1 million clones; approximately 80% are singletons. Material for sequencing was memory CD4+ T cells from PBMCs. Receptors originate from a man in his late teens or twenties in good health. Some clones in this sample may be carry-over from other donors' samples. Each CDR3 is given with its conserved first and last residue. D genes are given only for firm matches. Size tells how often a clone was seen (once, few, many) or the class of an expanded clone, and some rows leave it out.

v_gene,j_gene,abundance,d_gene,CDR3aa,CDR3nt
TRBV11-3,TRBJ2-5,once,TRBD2,CASSLAGGKETQYF,TGTGCCAGCAGCTTAGCCGGGGGGAAAGAGACCCAGTACTTC
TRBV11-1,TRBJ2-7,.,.,CASSFNRYEQYF,TGTGCCAGCAGCTTCAACAGATACGAGCAGTACTTC
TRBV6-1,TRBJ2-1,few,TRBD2,CASSEGGGSFNEQFF,TGTGCCAGCAGTGAAGGGGGCGGGAGTTTCAATGAGCAGTTCTTC
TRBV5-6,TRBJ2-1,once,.,CASSLEPWRGEANEQFF,TGTGCCAGCAGCTTGGAACCGTGGCGGGGAGAAGCCAATGAGCAGTTCTTC
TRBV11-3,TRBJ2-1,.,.,CASSTRRGRNEQFF,TGTGCCAGCAGCACCCGTCGCGGACGCAATGAGCAGTTCTTC
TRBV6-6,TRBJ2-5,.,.,CASSPGKETQYF,TGTGCCAGCAGTCCCGGAAAAGAGACCCAGTACTTC
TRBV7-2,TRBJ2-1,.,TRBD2,CASSDTSGRDNEQFF,TGTGCCAGCAGCGATACTAGCGGGAGGGACAATGAGCAGTTCTTC
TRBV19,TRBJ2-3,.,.,CASTTRLLAGSQVYF,TGTGCCAGTACTACCCGACTACTGGCGGGGTCACAGGTGTATTTT
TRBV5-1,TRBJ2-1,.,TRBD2,CASSLGLAGRGEQFF,TGCGCCAGCAGCTTGGGGTTAGCGGGAAGGGGTGAGCAGTTCTTC
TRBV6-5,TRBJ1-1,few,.,CASRSGTLNTEAFF,TGTGCCAGCAGATCAGGGACACTGAACACTGAAGCTTTCTTT
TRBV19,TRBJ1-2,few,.,CASSIDGGTTGYTF,TGTGCCAGTAGTATAGACGGGGGGACAACAGGCTACACCTTC
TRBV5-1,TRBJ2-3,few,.,CASSLGSAGRGDTQYF,TGCGCCAGCAGCTTGGGGAGTGCGGGACGAGGAGATACGCAGTATTTT
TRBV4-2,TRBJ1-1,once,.,CASSLRALWDTEAFF,TGTGCCAGCAGCCTCCGGGCCTTATGGGACACTGAAGCTTTCTTT
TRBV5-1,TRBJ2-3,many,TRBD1,CASAQGDPRTDTQYF,TGCGCCAGCGCGCAGGGGGATCCACGCACAGATACGCAGTATTTT
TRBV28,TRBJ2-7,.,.,CASRLGSPYEQYF,TGTGCCAGCCGACTCGGGAGTCCCTACGAGCAGTACTTC
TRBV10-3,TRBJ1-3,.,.,CAISDPVGPSSGNTIYF,TGTGCCATCAGTGACCCGGTAGGTCCCAGCTCTGGAAACACCATATATTTT
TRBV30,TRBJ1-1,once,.,CACHWQVSDTEAFF,TGTGCCTGCCACTGGCAGGTGTCGGACACTGAAGCTTTCTTT
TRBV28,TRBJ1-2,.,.,CATGGSNYGYTF,TGTGCCACCGGGGGGTCTAACTATGGCTACACCTTC
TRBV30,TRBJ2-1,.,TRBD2,CACSPSGNNNEQFF,TGTGCCTGCAGCCCTAGCGGGAATAACAATGAGCAGTTCTTC
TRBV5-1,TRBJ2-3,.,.,CASSLTGEDTQYF,TGCGCCAGCAGCTTGACTGGGGAGGATACGCAGTATTTT
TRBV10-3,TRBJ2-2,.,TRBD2,CAISESRSGANTGELFF,TGTGCCATCAGTGAGTCGCGGAGCGGGGCGAACACCGGGGAGCTGTTTTTT
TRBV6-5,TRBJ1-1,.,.,CASSGGPPNTEAFF,TGTGCCAGCAGTGGGGGTCCCCCGAACACTGAAGCTTTCTTT
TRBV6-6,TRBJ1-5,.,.,CASTYTTGGQPQHF,TGTGCCAGCACCTATACGACGGGGGGACAGCCCCAGCATTTT
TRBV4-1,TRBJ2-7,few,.,CASSPTDLGAEQYF,TGCGCCAGCAGCCCTACGGACCTTGGGGCCGAGCAGTACTTC
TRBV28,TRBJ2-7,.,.,CASSSQRADSFTYEQYF,TGTGCCAGCAGCTCCCAACGGGCGGACAGTTTTACCTACGAGCAGTACTTC
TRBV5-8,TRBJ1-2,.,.,CASSTGPPGTYGYTF,TGTGCCAGCAGCACCGGACCTCCAGGTACCTATGGCTACACCTTC
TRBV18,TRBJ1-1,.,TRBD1,CASSPDRGRAEAFF,TGTGCCAGCTCCCCTGACAGGGGGAGGGCTGAAGCTTTCTTT
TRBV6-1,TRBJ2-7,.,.,CASSGDKEQYF,TGTGCCAGCAGTGGGGACAAGGAGCAGTACTTC
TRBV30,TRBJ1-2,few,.,CAWSDSYGYTF,TGTGCCTGGAGTGACAGCTATGGCTACACCTTC
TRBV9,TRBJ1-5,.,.,CASSVAGNQPQHF,TGTGCCAGCAGCGTAGCCGGGAACCAGCCCCAGCATTTT
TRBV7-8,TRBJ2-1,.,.,CASSLASEYLSGDEQFF,TGTGCCAGCAGCTTAGCGTCGGAATACCTAAGCGGTGATGAGCAGTTCTTC
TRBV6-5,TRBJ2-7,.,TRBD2,CASSYLRTSGSYEQYF,TGTGCCAGCAGTTACTTAAGGACTAGCGGCTCCTACGAGCAGTACTTC
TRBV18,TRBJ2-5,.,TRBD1,CASSPPGTEYQETQYF,TGTGCCAGCTCACCACCGGGGACAGAATACCAAGAGACCCAGTACTTC
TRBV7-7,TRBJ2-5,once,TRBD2,CASSPRLAGVGETQYF,TGTGCCAGCAGCCCCAGACTAGCGGGAGTAGGTGAGACCCAGTACTTC
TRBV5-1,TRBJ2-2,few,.,CASRAGSSNTGELFF,TGCGCCAGCAGGGCCGGGTCCTCAAACACCGGGGAGCTGTTTTTT
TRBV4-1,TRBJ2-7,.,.,CASEGGETYEQYF,TGCGCCAGCGAGGGGGGGGAGACCTACGAGCAGTACTTC
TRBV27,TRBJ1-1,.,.,CASSSWTEAFF,TGTGCCAGCAGTTCCTGGACTGAAGCTTTCTTT
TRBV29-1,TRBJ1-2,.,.,CSVEEAWGWVGYTF,TGCAGCGTTGAAGAAGCCTGGGGCTGGGTGGGCTACACCTTC
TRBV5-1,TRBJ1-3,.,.,CASSFLETGSGNTIYF,TGCGCCAGCAGCTTTCTGGAAACGGGATCTGGAAACACCATATATTTT
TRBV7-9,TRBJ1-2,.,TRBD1,CASSLNTGGQGYTF,TGTGCCAGCAGCTTGAATACAGGGGGGCAAGGCTACACCTTC
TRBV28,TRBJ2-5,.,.,CASSYRKRRGETQYF,TGTGCCAGCAGTTATAGGAAACGGAGGGGAGAGACCCAGTACTTC
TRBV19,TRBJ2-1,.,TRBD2,CASRPGLAGVPESYNEQFF,TGTGCCAGTAGGCCGGGACTAGCGGGAGTGCCGGAAAGTTACAATGAGCAGTTCTTC
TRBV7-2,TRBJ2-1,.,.,CASTQQVDYSYNEQFF,TGTGCCAGCACCCAGCAAGTCGACTACTCCTACAATGAGCAGTTCTTC
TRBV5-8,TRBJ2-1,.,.,CASSWDLPNEQFF,TGTGCCAGCAGCTGGGACTTACCCAATGAGCAGTTCTTC
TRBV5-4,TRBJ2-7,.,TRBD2,CASSESGIHYEQYF,TGTGCCAGCAGCGAGAGCGGGATACACTACGAGCAGTACTTC
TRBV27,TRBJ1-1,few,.,CASSLLAANTEAFF,TGTGCCAGCAGTTTATTGGCGGCGAACACTGAAGCTTTCTTT
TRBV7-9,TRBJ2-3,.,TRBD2,CASSLIPGGVTDTQYF,TGTGCCAGCAGCTTAATCCCGGGAGGTGTCACAGATACGCAGTATTTT
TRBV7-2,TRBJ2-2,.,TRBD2,CASSLVSGSVVGELFF,TGTGCCAGCAGCTTAGTTAGCGGGAGTGTGGTGGGGGAGCTGTTTTTT
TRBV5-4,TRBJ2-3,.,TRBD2,CASSPGTNAFTDTQYF,TGTGCCAGCAGCCCCGGGACTAACGCTTTCACAGATACGCAGTATTTT
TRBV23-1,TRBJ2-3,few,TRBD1,CASRQGVTDTQYF,TGCGCCAGCAGACAGGGGGTCACAGATACGCAGTATTTT
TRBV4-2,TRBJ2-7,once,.,CASSQVGTSTYEQYF,TGTGCCAGCAGCCAAGTTGGCACTTCTACCTACGAGCAGTACTTC
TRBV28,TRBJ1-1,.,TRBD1,CASSLWGRGLGTEAFF,TGTGCCAGCAGTTTATGGGGCAGGGGGCTGGGGACTGAAGCTTTCTTT
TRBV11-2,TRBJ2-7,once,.,CASSVWDGPYEQYF,TGTGCCAGCAGCGTTTGGGACGGTCCTTACGAGCAGTACTTC
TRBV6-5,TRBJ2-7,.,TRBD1,CASSYGGGQGGEQYF,TGTGCCAGCAGTTACGGGGGGGGACAGGGAGGCGAGCAGTACTTC
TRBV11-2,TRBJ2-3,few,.,CASSPRSGITDTQYF,TGTGCCAGCAGCCCGCGGAGCGGAATCACAGATACGCAGTATTTT
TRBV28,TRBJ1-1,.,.,CASSLPLTATNTEAFF,TGTGCCAGCAGTTTACCCTTGACAGCTACGAACACTGAAGCTTTCTTT
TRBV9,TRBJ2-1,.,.,CASSPRGSSSSYNEQFF,TGTGCCAGCAGCCCCCGTGGGTCCAGCAGCTCCTACAATGAGCAGTTCTTC
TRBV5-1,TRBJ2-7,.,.,CASSWDRLYEQYF,TGCGCCAGCAGCTGGGACCGACTCTACGAGCAGTACTTC
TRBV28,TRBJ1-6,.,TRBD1,CASSSGTVDSPLHF,TGTGCCAGCAGTTCGGGGACAGTGGATTCACCCCTCCACTTT
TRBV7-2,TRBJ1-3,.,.,CASSLVVVGQSIGTIYF,TGTGCCAGCAGCTTAGTCGTGGTAGGACAGTCTATCGGGACCATATATTTT